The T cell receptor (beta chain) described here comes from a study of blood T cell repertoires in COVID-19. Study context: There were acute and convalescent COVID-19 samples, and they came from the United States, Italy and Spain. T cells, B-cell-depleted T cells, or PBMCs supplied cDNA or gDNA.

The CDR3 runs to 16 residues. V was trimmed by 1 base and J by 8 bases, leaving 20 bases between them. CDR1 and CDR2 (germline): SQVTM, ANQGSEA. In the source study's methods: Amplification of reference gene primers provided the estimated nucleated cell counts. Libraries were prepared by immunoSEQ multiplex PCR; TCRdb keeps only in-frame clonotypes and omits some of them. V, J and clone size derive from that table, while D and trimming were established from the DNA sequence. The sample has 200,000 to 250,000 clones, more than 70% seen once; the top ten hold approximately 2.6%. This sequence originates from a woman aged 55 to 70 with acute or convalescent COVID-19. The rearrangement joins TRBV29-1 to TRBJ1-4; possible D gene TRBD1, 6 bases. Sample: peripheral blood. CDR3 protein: CSVEGARDKRGEKLFF. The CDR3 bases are TGCAGCGTTGAAGGGGCACGGGACAAAAGAGGAGAAAAACTGTTTTTT.